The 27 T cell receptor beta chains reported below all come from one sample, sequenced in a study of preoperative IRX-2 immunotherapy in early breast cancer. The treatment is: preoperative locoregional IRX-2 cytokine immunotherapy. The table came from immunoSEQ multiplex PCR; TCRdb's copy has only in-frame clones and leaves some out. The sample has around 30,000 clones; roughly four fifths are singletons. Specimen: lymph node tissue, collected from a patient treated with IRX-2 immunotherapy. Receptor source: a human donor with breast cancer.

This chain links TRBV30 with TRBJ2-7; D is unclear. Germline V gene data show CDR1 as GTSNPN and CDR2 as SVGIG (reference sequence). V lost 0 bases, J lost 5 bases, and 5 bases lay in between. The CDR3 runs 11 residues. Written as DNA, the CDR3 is TGTGCCTGGAGTGTATTCCACGAGCAGTACTTC. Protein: CAWSVFHEQYF.

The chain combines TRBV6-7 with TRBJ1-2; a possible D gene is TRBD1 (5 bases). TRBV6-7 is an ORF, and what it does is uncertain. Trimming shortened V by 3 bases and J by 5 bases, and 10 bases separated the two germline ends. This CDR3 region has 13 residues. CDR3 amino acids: CASSYDRGYGYTF. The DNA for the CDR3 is TGTGCCAGCAGTTATGATAGGGGATATGGCTACACCTTC.

CDR3 amino acids: CASSRTGGAGGYTF. DNA of the CDR3: TGTGCCAGCAGTAGGACAGGGGGCGCGGGAGGCTACACCTTC. The chain employs TRBV6-8 and TRBJ1-2, with 11 nucleotides matching TRBD1. CDR1 and CDR2 from the germline V gene are MNHGY and SAAAGT. V trimming: 5 bases; J trimming: 8 bases; junction bases outside the gene matches: 7. This CDR3 region has 14 residues.

Here the CDR3 reads CASSEFWDMAKTQYF. CDR3 DNA sequence: TGTGCCAGCTCAGAGTTTTGGGACATGGCGAAGACCCAGTACTTC. The chain joins TRBV18 to TRBJ2-5; TRBD1 might be the D (6 bases). Germline CDR1 reads KGHSH; CDR2 reads LQKENI. There are 15 residues in the CDR3. Trimming removed 5 bases at V and 6 bases at J, with 19 bases between. The whole variable domain, filled in from reference TRBV18 and TRBJ2-5, reads NAGVMQNPRHLVRRRGQEARLRCSPMKGHSHVYWYRQLPEEGLKFMVYLQKENIIDESGMPKERFSAEFPKEGPSILRIQQVVRGDSAAYFCASSEFWDMAKTQYFGPGTRLLVL.

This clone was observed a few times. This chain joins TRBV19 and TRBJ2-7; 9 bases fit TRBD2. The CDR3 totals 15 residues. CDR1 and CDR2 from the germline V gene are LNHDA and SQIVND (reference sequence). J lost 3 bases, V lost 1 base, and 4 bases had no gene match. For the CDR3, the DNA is TGTGCCAGTAGTATAGTGGCTAGCGGGAACTACGAGCAGTACTTC. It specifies CASSIVASGNYEQYF.

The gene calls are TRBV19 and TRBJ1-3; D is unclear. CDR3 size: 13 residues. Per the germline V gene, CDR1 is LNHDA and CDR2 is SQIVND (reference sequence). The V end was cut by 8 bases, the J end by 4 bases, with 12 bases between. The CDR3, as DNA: TGTGCCAGTCGAATAGTGGCGGGAAACACCATATATTTT. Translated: CASRIVAGNTIYF.

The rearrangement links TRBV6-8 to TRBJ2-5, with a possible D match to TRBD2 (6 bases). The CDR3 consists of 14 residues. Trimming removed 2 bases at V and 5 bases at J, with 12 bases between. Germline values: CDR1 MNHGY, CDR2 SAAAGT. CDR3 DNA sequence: TGTGCCAGCAGTTACACTAGCCGGGGGGAGACCCAGTACTTC. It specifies CASSYTSRGETQYF.

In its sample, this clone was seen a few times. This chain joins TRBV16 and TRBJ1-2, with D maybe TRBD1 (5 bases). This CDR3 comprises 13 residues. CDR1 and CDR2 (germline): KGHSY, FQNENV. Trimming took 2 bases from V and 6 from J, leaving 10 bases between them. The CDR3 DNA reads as TGTGCCAGCAGCCAAATCGGACAAGATGGCTACACCTTC. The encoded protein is CASSQIGQDGYTF. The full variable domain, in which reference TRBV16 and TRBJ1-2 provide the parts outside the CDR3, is GEEVAQTPKHLVRGEGQKAKLYCAPIKGHSYVFWYQQVLKNEFKFLISFQNENVFDETGMPKERFSAKCLPNSPCSLEIQATKLEDSAVYFCASSQIGQDGYTFGSGTRLTVV.

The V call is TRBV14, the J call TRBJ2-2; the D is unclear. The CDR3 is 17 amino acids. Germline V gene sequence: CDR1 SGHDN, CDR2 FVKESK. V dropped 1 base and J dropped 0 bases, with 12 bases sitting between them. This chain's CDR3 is CASSQVSGPANTGELFF. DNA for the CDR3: TGTGCCAGCAGCCAAGTTAGTGGCCCTGCGAACACCGGGGAGCTGTTTTTT.

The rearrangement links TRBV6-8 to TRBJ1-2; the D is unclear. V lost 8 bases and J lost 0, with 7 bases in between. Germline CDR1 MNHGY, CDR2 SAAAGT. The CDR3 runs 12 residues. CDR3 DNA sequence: TGTGCCAGCCAACACTCTAACTATGGCTACACCTTC. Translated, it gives CASQHSNYGYTF.

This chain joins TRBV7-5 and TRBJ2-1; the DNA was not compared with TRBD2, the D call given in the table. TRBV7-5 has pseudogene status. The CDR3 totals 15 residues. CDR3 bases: TGTGCCAGCAGCTTCGACGGGTCGACCTACAATGAGCAGTTCTTC. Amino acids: CASSFDGSTYNEQFF.

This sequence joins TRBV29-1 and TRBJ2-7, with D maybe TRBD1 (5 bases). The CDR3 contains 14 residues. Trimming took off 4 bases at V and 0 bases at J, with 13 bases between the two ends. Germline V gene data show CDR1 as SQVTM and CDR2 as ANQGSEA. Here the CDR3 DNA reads TGCAGCGTTGGAGAGACAGCCTCCTCCTACGAGCAGTACTTC. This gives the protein CSVGETASSYEQYF.

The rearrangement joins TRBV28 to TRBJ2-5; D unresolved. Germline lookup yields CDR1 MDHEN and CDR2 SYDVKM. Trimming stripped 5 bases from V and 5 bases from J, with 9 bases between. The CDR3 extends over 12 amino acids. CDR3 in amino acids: CASSTTAETQYF. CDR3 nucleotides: TGTGCCAGCAGTACTACTGCGGAGACCCAGTACTTC.

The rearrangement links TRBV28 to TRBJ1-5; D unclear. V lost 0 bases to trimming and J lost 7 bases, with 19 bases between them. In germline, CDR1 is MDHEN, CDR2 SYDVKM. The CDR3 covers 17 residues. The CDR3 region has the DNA TGTGCCAGCAGTTTATGGGGCCGGGTCCAAGGGCACCAGCCCCAGCATTTT. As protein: CASSLWGRVQGHQPQHF.

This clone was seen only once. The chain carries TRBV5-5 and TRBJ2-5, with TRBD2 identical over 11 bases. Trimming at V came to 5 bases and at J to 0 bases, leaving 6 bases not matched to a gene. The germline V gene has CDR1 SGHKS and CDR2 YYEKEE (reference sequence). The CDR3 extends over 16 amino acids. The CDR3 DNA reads TGTGCCAGCAGACCCGGGACTAGCGGCCACCAAGAGACCCAGTACTTC. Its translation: CASRPGTSGHQETQYF.

CDR3 loop: CASSLVVGGGTDTQYF. The CDR3 DNA sequence: TGTGCCAGCAGCTTAGTAGTCGGGGGCGGCACAGATACGCAGTATTTT. The chain recombines TRBV11-3 with TRBJ2-3, with D perhaps given as TRBD1 or TRBD2 (6 bases each). The germline CDR1 and CDR2 sequences are SGHNT and YENEEA. The CDR3 is 16 residues long. The germline V and J ends were trimmed by 1 base and 1 base, with 12 bases remaining between them.

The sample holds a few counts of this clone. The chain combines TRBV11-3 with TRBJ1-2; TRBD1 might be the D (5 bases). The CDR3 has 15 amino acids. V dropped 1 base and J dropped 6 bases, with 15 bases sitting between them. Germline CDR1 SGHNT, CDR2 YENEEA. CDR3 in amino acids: CASSLGARRGDGYTF. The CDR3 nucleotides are TGTGCCAGCAGCTTAGGGGCCCGGCGAGGGGATGGCTACACCTTC.

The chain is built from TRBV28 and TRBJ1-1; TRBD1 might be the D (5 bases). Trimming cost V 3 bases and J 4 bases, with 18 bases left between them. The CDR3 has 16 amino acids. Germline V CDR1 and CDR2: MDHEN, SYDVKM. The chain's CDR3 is CASSFETVGSGTEAFF. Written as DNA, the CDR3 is TGTGCCAGCAGTTTCGAGACAGTAGGGTCGGGCACTGAAGCTTTCTTT.

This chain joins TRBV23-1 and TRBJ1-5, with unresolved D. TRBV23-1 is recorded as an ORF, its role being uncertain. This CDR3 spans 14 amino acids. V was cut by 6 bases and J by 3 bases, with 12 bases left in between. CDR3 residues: CASSPFPLNQPQHF. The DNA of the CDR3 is TGCGCCAGCAGCCCATTCCCCCTCAATCAGCCCCAGCATTTT.

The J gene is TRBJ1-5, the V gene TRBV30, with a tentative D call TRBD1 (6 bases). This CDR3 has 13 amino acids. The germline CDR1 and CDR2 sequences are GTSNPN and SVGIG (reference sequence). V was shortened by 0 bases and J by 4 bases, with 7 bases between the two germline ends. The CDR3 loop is CAWSVQGNQPQHF. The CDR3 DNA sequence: TGTGCCTGGAGTGTGCAGGGGAATCAGCCCCAGCATTTT.

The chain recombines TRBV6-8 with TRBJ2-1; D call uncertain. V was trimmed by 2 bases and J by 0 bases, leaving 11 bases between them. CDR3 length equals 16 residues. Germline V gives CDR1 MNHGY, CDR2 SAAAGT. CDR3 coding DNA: TGTGCCAGCAGTTACGGGCTGGGGTTCTCCTACAATGAGCAGTTCTTC. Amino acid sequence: CASSYGLGFSYNEQFF.

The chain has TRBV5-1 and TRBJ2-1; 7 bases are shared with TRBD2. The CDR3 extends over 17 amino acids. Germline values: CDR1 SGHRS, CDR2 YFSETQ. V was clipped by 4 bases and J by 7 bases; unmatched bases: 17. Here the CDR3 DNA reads TGCGCCAGCAGCACAGATCACGGGGGGATCGGCGATAATGAGCAGTTCTTC. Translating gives CASSTDHGGIGDNEQFF.

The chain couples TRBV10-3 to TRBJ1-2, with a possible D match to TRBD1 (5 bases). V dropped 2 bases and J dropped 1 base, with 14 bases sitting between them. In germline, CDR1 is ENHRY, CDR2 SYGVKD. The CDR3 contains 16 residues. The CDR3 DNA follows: TGTGCCATCAGTGAGATCCCCCCCGACAGTAACTATGGCTACACCTTC. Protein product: CAISEIPPDSNYGYTF.

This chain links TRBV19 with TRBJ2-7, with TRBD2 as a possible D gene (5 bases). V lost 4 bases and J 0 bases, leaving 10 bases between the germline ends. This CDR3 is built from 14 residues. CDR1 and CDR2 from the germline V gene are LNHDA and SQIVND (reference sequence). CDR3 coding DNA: TGTGCCAGTAGTACTAGCCGAATCTCCTACGAGCAGTACTTC. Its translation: CASSTSRISYEQYF.

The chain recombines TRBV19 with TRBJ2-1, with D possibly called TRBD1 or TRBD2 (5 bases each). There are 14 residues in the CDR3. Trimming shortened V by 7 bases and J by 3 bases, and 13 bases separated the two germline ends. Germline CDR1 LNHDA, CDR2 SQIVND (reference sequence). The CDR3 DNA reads TGTGCCAGTACCGTCTATGGGGGCTACAATGAGCAGTTCTTC. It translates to CASTVYGGYNEQFF.

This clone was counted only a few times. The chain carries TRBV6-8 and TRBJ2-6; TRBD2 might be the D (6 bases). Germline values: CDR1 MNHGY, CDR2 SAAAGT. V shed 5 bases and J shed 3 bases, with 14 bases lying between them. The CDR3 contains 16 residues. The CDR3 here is CASSDTTGDGANVLTF. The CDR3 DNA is TGTGCCAGCAGTGACACTACGGGAGATGGGGCCAACGTCCTGACTTTC.

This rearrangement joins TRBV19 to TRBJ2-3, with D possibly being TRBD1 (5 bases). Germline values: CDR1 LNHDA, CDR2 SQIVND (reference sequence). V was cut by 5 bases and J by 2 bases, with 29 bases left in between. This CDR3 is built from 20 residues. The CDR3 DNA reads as TGTGCCAGTAGTTATCGGCAGGGCCTGAGTCTATTGGGGAACACAGATACGCAGTATTTT. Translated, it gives CASSYRQGLSLLGNTDTQYF.